This T cell receptor (beta chain) originates from a study of shared clonotypes between healthy human individuals. Study-wide background: A donor's plate count was three for CD4 naive and three for CD4 memory; CD8 naive had two and CD8 memory one.

Assay used: immunoSEQ multiplex PCR; TCRdb lists only in-frame clones, some missing. The data hold about 1.9 million clones, with 93% observed a single time. In regard to this clone: What it recognizes is unknown.

CD8 cells classed as naive were CD45RO-negative and positively selected for CCR7, excluding terminally differentiated effector memory CD45RA+ cells. Study conclusions and caveats: Some naive CD4 clonotypes, around 5%, turned up in common across several donors. Sequencing depth was expected to influence donor clonotype sharing.

J lost 7 bases, V lost 4 bases, and 6 bases had no gene match. CDR1 and CDR2 from the germline V gene are SQVTM and ANQGSEA. This CDR3 contains 13 residues. The specimen was naive CD8+ T cells from PBMCs. This chain connects TRBV29-1 to TRBJ2-1; 8 bases map to TRBD2. This sequence originates from a young man in good health. Some clones in this sample may be carry-over from other donors' samples. The CDR3, as DNA: TGCAGCGTTGTAGTGACTAGCGTAAATGAGCAGTTCTTC. It codes for CSVVVTSVNEQFF.